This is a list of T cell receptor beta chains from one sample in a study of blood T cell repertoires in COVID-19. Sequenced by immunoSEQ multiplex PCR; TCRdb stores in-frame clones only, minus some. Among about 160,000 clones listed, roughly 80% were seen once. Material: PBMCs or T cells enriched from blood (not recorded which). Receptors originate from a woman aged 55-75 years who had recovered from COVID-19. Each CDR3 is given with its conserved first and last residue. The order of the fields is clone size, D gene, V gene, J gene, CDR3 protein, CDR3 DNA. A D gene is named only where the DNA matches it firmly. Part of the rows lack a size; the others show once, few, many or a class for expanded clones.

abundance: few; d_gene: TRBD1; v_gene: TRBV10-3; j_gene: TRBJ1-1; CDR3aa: CAIRGVQGATSAEAFF; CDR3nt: TGTGCCATCAGAGGCGTACAGGGGGCGACCAGCGCTGAAGCTTTCTTT
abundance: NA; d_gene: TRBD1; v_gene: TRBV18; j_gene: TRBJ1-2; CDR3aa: CASSEGGTNYGYTF; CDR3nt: TGTGCCAGCTCCGAAGGGGGCACTAACTATGGCTACACCTTC
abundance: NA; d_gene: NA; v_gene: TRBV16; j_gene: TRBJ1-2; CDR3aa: CASSQFSGTNYGYTF; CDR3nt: TGTGCCAGCAGCCAATTTTCCGGTACTAACTATGGCTACACCTTC
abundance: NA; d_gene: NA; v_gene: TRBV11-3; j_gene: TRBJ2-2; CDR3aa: CASSFVGGGELFF; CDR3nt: TGTGCCAGCAGCTTTGTAGGCGGCGGGGAGCTGTTTTTT
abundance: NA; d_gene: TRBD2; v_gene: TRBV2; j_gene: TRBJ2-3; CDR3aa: CASSHLAGGSTDTQYF; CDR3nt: TGTGCCAGCAGCCACCTAGCGGGGGGTAGCACAGATACGCAGTATTTT
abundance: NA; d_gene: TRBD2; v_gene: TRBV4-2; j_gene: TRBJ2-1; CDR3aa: CASSRETSGDNEQFF; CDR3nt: TGTGCCAGCAGCCGCGAGACTAGCGGAGACAATGAGCAGTTCTTC
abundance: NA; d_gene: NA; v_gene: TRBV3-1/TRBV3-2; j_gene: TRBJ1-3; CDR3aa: CASSQEGGTSGNTIYF; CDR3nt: TGTGCCAGCAGCCAAGAAGGCGGAACCTCTGGAAACACCATATATTTT
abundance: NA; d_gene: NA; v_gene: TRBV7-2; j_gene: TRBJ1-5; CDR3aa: CASSGRTGTMNQPQHF; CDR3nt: TGTGCCAGCAGCGGTAGGACCGGGACTATGAATCAGCCCCAGCATTTT
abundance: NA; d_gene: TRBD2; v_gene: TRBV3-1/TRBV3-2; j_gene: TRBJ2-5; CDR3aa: CASWAGLATETQYF; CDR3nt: TGTGCCAGCTGGGCGGGACTAGCTACCGAGACCCAGTACTTC
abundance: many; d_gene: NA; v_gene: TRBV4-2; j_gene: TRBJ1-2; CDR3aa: CASSEKQGSGYTF; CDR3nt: TGTGCCAGCAGCGAAAAACAGGGAAGTGGCTACACCTTC
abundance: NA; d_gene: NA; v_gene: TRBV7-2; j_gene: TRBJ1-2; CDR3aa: CASSTTGYYGYGYTF; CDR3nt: TGTGCCAGCAGCACCACAGGGTACTACGGCTATGGCTACACCTTC
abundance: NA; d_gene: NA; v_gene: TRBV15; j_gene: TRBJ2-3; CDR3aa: CATSRLLGPFLTDTQYF; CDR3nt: TGTGCCACCAGCAGACTCCTGGGCCCGTTTCTCACAGATACGCAGTATTTT
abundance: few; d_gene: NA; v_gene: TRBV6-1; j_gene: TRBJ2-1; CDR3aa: CASSEVGQGSYNEQFF; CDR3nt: TGTGCCAGCAGTGAAGTGGGGCAGGGCTCCTACAATGAGCAGTTCTTC
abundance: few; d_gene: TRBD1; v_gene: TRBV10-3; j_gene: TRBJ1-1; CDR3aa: CAISESDRVSEAFF; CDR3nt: TGTGCCATCAGTGAGTCGGACAGGGTATCTGAAGCTTTCTTT
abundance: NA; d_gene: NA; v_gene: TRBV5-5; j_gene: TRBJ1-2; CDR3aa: CASSMRTGKDNYGYTF; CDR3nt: TGTGCCAGCAGCATGAGGACGGGGAAGGATAACTATGGCTACACCTTC
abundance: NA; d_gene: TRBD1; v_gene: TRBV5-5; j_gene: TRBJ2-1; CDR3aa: CASSFIGQGLNEQFF; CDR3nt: TGTGCCAGCAGCTTTATCGGACAGGGGTTGAATGAGCAGTTCTTC
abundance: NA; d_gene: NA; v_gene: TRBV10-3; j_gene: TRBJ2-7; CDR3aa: CAISGANYEQYF; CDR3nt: TGTGCCATCAGTGGGGCAAACTACGAGCAGTACTTC
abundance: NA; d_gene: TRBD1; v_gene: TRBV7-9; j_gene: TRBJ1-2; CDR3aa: CASSLSSTGGAWGYTF; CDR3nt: TGTGCCAGCAGCTTAAGTTCTACAGGGGGCGCTTGGGGCTACACCTTC
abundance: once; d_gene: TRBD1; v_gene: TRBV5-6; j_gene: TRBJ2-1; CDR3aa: CASSRGTGSYNEQFF; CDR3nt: TGTGCCAGCAGCCGAGGGACAGGCTCCTACAATGAGCAGTTCTTC
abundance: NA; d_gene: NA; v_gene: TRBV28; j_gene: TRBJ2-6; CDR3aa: CASRTDSKYSGANVLTF; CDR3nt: TGTGCCAGCAGAACGGACAGTAAATACTCTGGGGCCAACGTCCTGACTTTC
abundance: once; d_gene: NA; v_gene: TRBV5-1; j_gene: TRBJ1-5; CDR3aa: CASSLESANQPQHF; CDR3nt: TGCGCCAGCAGCTTGGAGTCAGCGAACCAGCCCCAGCATTTT
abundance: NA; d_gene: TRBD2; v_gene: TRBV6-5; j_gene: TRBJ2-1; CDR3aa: CASSYYSGGSYNEQFF; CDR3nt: TGTGCCAGCAGTTATTATAGCGGGGGGTCCTACAATGAGCAGTTCTTC
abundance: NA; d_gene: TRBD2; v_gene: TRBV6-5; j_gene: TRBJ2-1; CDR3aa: CASSYGSGATTNEQFF; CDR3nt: TGTGCCAGCAGTTACGGTAGCGGGGCGACCACCAATGAGCAGTTCTTC
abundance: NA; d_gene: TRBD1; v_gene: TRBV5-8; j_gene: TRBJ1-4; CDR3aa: CASSLSGSGGREKLFF; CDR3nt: TGTGCCAGCAGCCTCAGTGGGTCAGGGGGGCGTGAAAAACTGTTTTTT
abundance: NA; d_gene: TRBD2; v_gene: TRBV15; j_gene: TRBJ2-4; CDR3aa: CATSRDQAGGKNIQYF; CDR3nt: TGTGCCACCAGCAGAGATCAAGCCGGGGGGAAAAACATTCAGTACTTC
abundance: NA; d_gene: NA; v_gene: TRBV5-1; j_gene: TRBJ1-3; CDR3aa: CASSLALSPGNTIYF; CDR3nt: TGCGCCAGCAGCTTGGCCCTCTCCCCGGGAAACACCATATATTTT
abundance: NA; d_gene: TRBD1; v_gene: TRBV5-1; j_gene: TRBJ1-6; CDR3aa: CASSTGTGSSPLHF; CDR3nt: TGCGCCAGCAGTACCGGGACAGGGAGTTCACCCCTCCACTTT
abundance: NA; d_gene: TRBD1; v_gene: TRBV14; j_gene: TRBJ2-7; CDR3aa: CASSPGQGISYEQYF; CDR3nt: TGTGCCAGCAGCCCCGGACAGGGTATATCCTACGAGCAGTACTTC
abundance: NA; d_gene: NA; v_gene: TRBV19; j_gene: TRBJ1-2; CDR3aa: CASTLDRDMDNGYTF; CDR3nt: TGTGCCAGTACCCTGGACCGGGACATGGATAATGGCTACACCTTC
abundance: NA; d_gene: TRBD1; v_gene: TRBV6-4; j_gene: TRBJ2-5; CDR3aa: CASSESQGRLQETQYF; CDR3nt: TGTGCCAGCAGTGAGTCACAGGGGCGCCTCCAAGAGACCCAGTACTTC
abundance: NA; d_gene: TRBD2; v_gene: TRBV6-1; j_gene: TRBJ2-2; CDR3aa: CASSEGWGGSARRELFF; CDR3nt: TGTGCCAGCAGTGAAGGCTGGGGGGGGAGCGCCCGCCGGGAGCTGTTTTTT
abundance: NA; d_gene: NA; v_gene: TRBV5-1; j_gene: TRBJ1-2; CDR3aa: CASSLSLTNYGYTF; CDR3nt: TGCGCCAGCAGCTTGAGCCTAACTAACTATGGCTACACCTTC
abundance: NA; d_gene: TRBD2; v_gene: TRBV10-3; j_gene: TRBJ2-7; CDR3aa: CAISDTSGGPLTYEQYF; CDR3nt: TGTGCCATCAGTGATACTAGCGGGGGGCCTCTTACATACGAGCAGTACTTC
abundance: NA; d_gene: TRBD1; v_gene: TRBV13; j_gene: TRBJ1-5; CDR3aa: CASSRGQGAVGNQPQHF; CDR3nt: TGTGCCAGCAGCCGAGGACAGGGGGCCGTGGGCAATCAGCCCCAGCATTTT
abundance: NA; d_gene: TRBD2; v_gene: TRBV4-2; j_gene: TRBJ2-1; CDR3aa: CASSQTAVLREGGGNEQFF; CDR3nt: TGTGCCAGCAGCCAAACGGCGGTCCTACGGGAGGGGGGCGGCAATGAGCAGTTCTTC
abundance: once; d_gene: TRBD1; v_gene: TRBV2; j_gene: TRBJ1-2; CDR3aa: CASRGQRVENTF; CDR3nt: TGTGCCAGCAGGGGACAGCGAGTTGAGAACACCTTC
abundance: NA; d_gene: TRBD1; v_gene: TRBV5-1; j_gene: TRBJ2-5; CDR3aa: CASSSTGPQETQYF; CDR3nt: TGCGCCAGCAGCTCGACAGGGCCCCAAGAGACCCAGTACTTC
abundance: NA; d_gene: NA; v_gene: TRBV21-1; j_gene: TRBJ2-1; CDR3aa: CAISLTQTGEFF; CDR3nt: TGTGCCATCTCCCTCACTCAGACAGGGGAGTTCTTC
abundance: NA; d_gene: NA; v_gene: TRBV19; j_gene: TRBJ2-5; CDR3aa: CASSIKTARETQYF; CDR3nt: TGTGCCAGTAGTATTAAGACAGCTAGAGAGACCCAGTACTTC
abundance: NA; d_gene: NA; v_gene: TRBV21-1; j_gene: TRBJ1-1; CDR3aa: CASSKDLGGRTEAFF; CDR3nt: TGTGCCAGCAGCAAGGACTTAGGGGGCAGAACTGAAGCTTTCTTT
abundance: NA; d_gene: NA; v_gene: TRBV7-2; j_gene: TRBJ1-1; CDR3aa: CASSLNGNTEAFF; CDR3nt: TGTGCCAGCAGCTTAAACGGGAACACTGAAGCTTTCTTT
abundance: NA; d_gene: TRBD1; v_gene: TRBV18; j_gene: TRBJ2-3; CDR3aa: CASSRGTGGSEDTQYF; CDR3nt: TGTGCCAGCTCACGCGGGACAGGGGGTTCGGAAGATACGCAGTATTTT
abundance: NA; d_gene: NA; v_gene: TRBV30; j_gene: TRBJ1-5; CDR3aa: CAWSVQENQPQHF; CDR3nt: TGTGCCTGGAGTGTACAGGAAAATCAGCCCCAGCATTTT
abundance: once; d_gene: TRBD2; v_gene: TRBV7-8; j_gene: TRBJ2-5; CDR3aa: CASSAGGLAGGEETQYF; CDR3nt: TGTGCCAGCAGCGCCGGCGGGCTAGCGGGGGGTGAAGAGACCCAGTACTTC
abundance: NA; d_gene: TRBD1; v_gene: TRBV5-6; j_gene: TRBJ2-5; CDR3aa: CASSGLTGGGTQYF; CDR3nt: TGTGCCAGCAGCGGCCTTACAGGGGGCGGGACCCAGTACTTC
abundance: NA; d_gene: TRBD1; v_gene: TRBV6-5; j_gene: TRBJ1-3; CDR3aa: CATTVGTGPGNTIYF; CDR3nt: TGTGCCACCACGGTTGGGACAGGGCCCGGAAACACCATATATTTT
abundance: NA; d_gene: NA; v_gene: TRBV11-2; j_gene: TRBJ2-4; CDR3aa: CASSLGSGIGIQYF; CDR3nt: TGTGCCAGCAGCTTAGGCTCGGGTATCGGTATTCAGTACTTC
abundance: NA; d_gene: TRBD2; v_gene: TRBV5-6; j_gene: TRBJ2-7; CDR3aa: CASSLGQRGVEQYF; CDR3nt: TGTGCCAGCAGCTTGGGACAGCGGGGGGTCGAGCAGTACTTC
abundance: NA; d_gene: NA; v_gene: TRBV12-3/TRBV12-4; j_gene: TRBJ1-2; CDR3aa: CASRGGGMGGYTF; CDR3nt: TGTGCCAGCAGAGGGGGGGGAATGGGAGGCTACACCTTC
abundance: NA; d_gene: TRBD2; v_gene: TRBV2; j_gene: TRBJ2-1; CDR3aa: CASTHSGTRINNEQFF; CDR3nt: TGTGCCAGCACCCATTCGGGGACTAGGATAAACAATGAGCAGTTCTTC
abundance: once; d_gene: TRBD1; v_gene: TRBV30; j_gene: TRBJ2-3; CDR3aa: CAWSVGQGARTDTQYF; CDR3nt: TGTGCCTGGAGTGTAGGTCAGGGGGCTCGCACAGATACGCAGTATTTT
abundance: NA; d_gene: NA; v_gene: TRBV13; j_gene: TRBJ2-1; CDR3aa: CASTLPGTYNEQFF; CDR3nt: TGTGCCAGCACCTTACCAGGGACTTACAATGAGCAGTTCTTC
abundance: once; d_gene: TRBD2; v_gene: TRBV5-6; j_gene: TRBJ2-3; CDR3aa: CASSLWGLGTDTQYF; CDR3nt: TGTGCCAGCAGCTTGTGGGGACTAGGCACAGATACGCAGTATTTT
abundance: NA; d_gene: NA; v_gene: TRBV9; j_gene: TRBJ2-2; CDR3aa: CASSVSGLGTGELFF; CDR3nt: TGTGCCAGCAGCGTCAGCGGGCTAGGGACCGGGGAGCTGTTTTTT
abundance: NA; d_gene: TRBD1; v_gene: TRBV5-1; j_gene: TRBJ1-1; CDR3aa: CASSVTGGTEAFF; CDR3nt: TGCGCCAGCAGCGTGACAGGGGGTACTGAAGCTTTCTTT
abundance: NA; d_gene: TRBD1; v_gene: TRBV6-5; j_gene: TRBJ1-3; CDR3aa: CASSSGTGDGNTIYF; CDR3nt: TGTGCCAGCAGCTCCGGGACAGGGGACGGAAACACCATATATTTT
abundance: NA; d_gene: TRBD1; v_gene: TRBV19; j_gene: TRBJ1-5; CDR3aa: CASSPDRSEPQHF; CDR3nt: TGTGCCAGTAGCCCGGACAGGTCCGAGCCCCAGCATTTT
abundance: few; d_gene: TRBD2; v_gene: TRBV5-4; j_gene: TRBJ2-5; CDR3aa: CASSVRLAGGQETQYF; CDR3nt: TGTGCCAGCAGCGTCCGACTAGCGGGGGGGCAGGAGACCCAGTACTTC
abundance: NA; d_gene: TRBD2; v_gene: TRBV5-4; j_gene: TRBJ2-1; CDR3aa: CASSFDLLIAGGNEQFF; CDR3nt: TGTGCCAGCAGCTTTGATCTTTTAATAGCGGGGGGCAATGAGCAGTTCTTC